The 10 T cell receptor beta chains given below trace back to one sample, sequenced in a study of cytotoxic CD8 clonotypes in ibrutinib-treated CLL. The data were produced by immunoSEQ multiplex PCR, yet TCRdb's version contains in-frame clones alone and is incomplete. The table shows some 140,000 clones, with around 93% occurring only once. The source material was PBMCs, sampled after 12 months of ibrutinib treatment. These receptors were obtained from a human donor with chronic lymphocytic leukemia.

V usage is TRBV7-6 and J usage is TRBJ2-7, with 10 positions matching TRBD1. The CDR3 spans 15 residues. With V trimmed by 1 base and J by 2 bases, 2 bases remained unmatched. Germline V gives CDR1 SGHVS, CDR2 FNYEAQ. The CDR3: CASSLGQGATYEQYF. In nucleotides, the CDR3 is TGTGCCAGCAGCTTAGGACAGGGGGCTACCTACGAGCAGTACTTC.

CDR3 in amino acids: CASSLVQVPYNEQFF. CDR3 bases: TGCGCCAGCAGCTTGGTACAGGTTCCCTACAATGAGCAGTTCTTC. The rearrangement links TRBV5-1 to TRBJ2-1, with D maybe TRBD1 (5 bases). Trimming left V 0 bases short and J 2 bases short, with 9 bases between. Germline V gene data show CDR1 as SGHRS and CDR2 as YFSETQ. CDR3 size: 15 residues.

The V and J genes are TRBV6-6 and TRBJ2-1; TRBD2 agrees at 11 bases. Per germline, CDR1 MNHNY and CDR2 SVGAGI (reference sequence). J gave up 5 bases and V 4 bases, and 7 bases lay outside the gene matches. This CDR3 comprises 16 residues. The CDR3 nucleotides are TGTGCCAGCAGTTCCAAACTAGCGGGAGTAGACAATGAGCAGTTCTTC. Protein sequence: CASSSKLAGVDNEQFF.

J is TRBJ2-5 and V is TRBV2; tentatively, D is TRBD1 (6 bases). This CDR3 is 13 amino acids long. V was clipped by 7 bases and J by 4 bases, with 13 bases between them. CDR1 is SNHLY and CDR2 is FYNNEI in the germline V gene. The CDR3 loop reads CASTRDILETQYF. In DNA form, the CDR3 reads TGTGCCAGCACCCGGGACATTCTAGAGACCCAGTACTTC.

CDR3 in DNA: TGCGCCAGCAGGGCCCGCGGGACAGGACAAGAGACCCAGTACTTC. It yields the protein CASRARGTGQETQYF. V usage is TRBV10-2 and J usage is TRBJ2-5, with TRBD1 matching 8 bases. The CDR3 consists of 15 residues. The germline CDR1 and CDR2 sequences are WSHSY and SAAADI. The V gene end was trimmed by 6 bases and the J gene end by 2 bases; junction bases not matched to a gene: 8.

The chain recombines TRBV5-1 with TRBJ2-1, with 11 bases fitting TRBD2. CDR3 length: 14 amino acids. Germline CDR1 and CDR2: SGHRS and YFSETQ. V shed 6 bases, J shed 5 bases, and the junction held 4 bases outside the gene matches. The CDR3 nucleotides are TGCGCCAGCACCCAGGGACTAGCGGACAATGAGCAGTTCTTC. This encodes CASTQGLADNEQFF.

This clone was counted once. This sequence joins TRBV14 and TRBJ1-2, with D possibly matching TRBD1 (5 bases). V dropped 11 bases and J dropped 6 bases, with 25 bases sitting between them. The CDR3 totals 15 residues. Germline V lookup: CDR1 SGHDN, CDR2 FVKESK. The CDR3 reads CASAKSQGLKDGYTF. CDR3 in DNA: TGTGCCTCTGCCAAGTCTCAGGGCCTAAAGGATGGCTACACCTTC.

The chain links TRBV9 to TRBJ2-3; D possibly corresponds to TRBD2 (5 bases). V lost 7 bases and J lost 3, with 12 bases in between. Germline V gives CDR1 SGDLS, CDR2 YYNGEE. The CDR3 length is 13 residues. The chain's CDR3 is CASGLAVTDTQYF. CDR3 DNA: TGTGCCAGCGGGCTAGCTGTGACAGATACGCAGTATTTT.

This chain connects TRBV13 to TRBJ1-1; D is perhaps TRBD1 (5 bases). The V end lost 5 bases, the J end lost 6 bases, and 16 bases lay between the germline ends. Germline CDR1 is PRHDT and CDR2 is FYEKMQ (reference sequence). This CDR3 comprises 14 residues. CDR3 coding DNA: TGTGCCAGCAGCCGGGACCAGGGTATCCCTGAAGCTTTCTTT. It translates to CASSRDQGIPEAFF.

The chain uses TRBV5-5 and TRBJ1-5, with a tentative D call TRBD1 (6 bases). CDR1 and CDR2 (germline): SGHKS, YYEKEE (reference sequence). The V and J ends lost 0 bases and 5 bases respectively, with 18 bases between them. The CDR3 length is 17 residues. The CDR3 sequence: CASSLVRYLWTDQPQHF. The DNA of the CDR3 is TGTGCCAGCAGCTTGGTACGGTATCTTTGGACAGATCAGCCCCAGCATTTT.